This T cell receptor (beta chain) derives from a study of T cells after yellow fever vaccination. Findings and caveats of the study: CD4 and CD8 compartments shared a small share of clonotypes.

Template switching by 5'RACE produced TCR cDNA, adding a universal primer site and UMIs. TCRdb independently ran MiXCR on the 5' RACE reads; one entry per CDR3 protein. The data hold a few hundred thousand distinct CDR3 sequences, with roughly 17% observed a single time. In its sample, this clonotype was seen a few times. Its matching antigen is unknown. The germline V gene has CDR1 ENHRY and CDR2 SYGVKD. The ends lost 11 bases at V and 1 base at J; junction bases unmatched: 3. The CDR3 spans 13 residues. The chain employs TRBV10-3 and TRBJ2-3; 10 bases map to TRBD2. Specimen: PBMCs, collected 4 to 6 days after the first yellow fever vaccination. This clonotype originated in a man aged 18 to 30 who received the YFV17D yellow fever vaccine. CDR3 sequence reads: CAAGTSGTDTQYF. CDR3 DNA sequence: TGTGCCGCCGGGACTAGCGGCACAGATACGCAGTATTTT.